Detailed here is one TCR beta chain. Its antigen is undetermined. The germline gives CDR1 SGDLS, CDR2 YYNGEE. The CDR3 sequence is 14 residues long. V gave up 3 bases and J gave up 8 bases, with 17 bases separating them. This specimen comes from a study of CD8+ T cells in alopecia areata. Study as a whole: Tofacitinib was taken orally by treated patients, and the dose was 5 to 10 mg twice daily. Whole-study findings and limits: Links between baseline CD8+ expansion and response need larger treated cohorts.

Extracted from the samples, RNA was reverse transcribed into cDNA to serve as the sequencing template. Produced via immunoSEQ multiplex PCR; TCRdb's table is partial and in-frame only. The sample holds about 200,000 clones, about 60% seen once. Treatment specified: oral pan-JAK inhibitor, 5-10 mg twice daily. This clonotype was sampled from a human donor with alopecia areata. Sequenced material: CD4+ T cells sorted from blood, taken at week 4, from a patient treated with tofacitinib. The chain is built from TRBV9 and TRBJ1-2; tentatively, D is TRBD1 (5 bases). CDR3 sequence reads: CASSGDQGLGGYTF. The CDR3, as DNA: TGTGCCAGCAGCGGAGACCAGGGTTTAGGGGGCTACACCTTC.